The following is a T cell receptor beta chain sequence with its context. This receptor's antigen is unknown. Base qualities were left out, and no much larger clone turns up one base away. The sample originates from a study of T cell responses to AZD1222 COVID-19 vaccine (dated by TCRdb to the early 2020s). About the full investigation: A total of just over 230 trial participants underwent TCR sequencing, of whom about 200 had received two doses of AZD1222 and some 26 had received two doses of the MenACWY control vaccine. Enrollment into the trials was organized by age into subgroups of 18-55, 56-69 and 70-plus years, and those subgroups contained roughly 150, 30 and 60 TCR-sequenced participants, respectively.

Broader findings and caveats from the paper: The 56-69-year group was small, and its depth increase did not reach significance, likely because of low power. Participants were mostly white British and included more females than males, and it was suggested by the authors that clonal diversity may have been underestimated. Conclusions about previously exposed vaccinees are limited because only six or seven AZD1222 recipients were SARS-CoV-2 seropositive at baseline. Spike-specific TCR breadth and depth rose significantly after two AZD1222 doses compared with day 0 and with MenACWY recipients. Epitopes outside the regions mutated in the B.1.351 and B.1.1.7 variants were reportedly recognized by nearly half of the unique spike-specific TCRs. Vaccine-associated CD4 TCRs spanned the whole spike protein, with dominant responses in regions 160-218 and 743-854. Because no day 14 peak-response samples were available, repertoires were characterized only after the peak T cell response.

The intended sense of this specimen's time point label: about 28 days (+/-7) after the second vaccine dose. AZD1222 recipients given second doses at about 4 weeks or at about 12 weeks were pooled, since spike-specific TCR depth and breadth were not found to differ between the two schedules. Vaccinee samples came from UK trials COV001 and COV002, including a single-blind randomized controlled phase 2/3 trial of AZD1222 (ChAdOx1 nCoV-19) in healthy adults. For TCRbeta chain sequencing, PBMC samples were collected from trial participants at day 0 and at day 28 after the second dose. The CDR3 regions of human TCRbeta chains were subjected to immunosequencing. Concerning the study's data processing: TCRs in the repertoires were matched against a reference library of SARS-CoV-2-specific TCRs that had been generated with the MIRA antigen-specificity platform. Breadth was defined as the fraction of unique TCRs that were SARS-CoV-2-associated. Depth was defined as the fraction of total T cells that were SARS-CoV-2-associated. Each spike-specific TCR was assigned to its reactive spike region and to a CD4 or CD8 class using the MIRA data. Log10-transformed breadth and depth values were compared by one-way ANOVA with Sidak's multiple comparisons tests. Entries here come from immuneACCESS through TCRdb and include only in-frame sequences with V and J called. Some clones fail to appear in such tables; in the studies checked, an unresolved V gene covers under half of the shortfall, and the cause of the remainder is unknown. The DNA was the basis for D and trimming; V, J and clone size are from that table. The sample yields approximately 120,000 clones; approximately 85% were counted once. Jointly, the top ten make up 4.5% to 7% of the sample.

Per the germline V gene, KGHSH is the CDR1 and LQKENI is the CDR2. Inclusive of the bounding cysteine and phenylalanine, the CDR3 is 14 residues long. The read is trimmed to its CDR3 DNA, 42 bases read in frame from base 1. V loses 0 bases at its end and J loses 4 bases; junction bases beyond the gene matches: 2. The TCR originated in an adult who received the AZD1222 COVID-19 vaccine. The chain couples TRBV18 to TRBJ2-5, with 7 junctional bases fitting TRBD2. The sequencing used peripheral blood, collected 28 days after the second AZD1222 dose. The nucleotides are TGTGCCAGCTCACCACCGCCTAGCGGAGAGACCCAGTACTTC. Translated, it reads CASSPPPSGETQYF.